These 13 T cell receptor beta chains were sequenced from one sample in a study of shared clonotypes between healthy human individuals. Clones were sequenced by immunoSEQ multiplex PCR, and TCRdb holds only the in-frame ones, with some missing. The data show 330,000 or so clones, about 74% seen once. Sequencing used memory CD4+ T cells sorted from blood. The subset: CD45RA-negative fraction. These receptors all come from a man aged 25 to 40 in good health.

This chain joins TRBV7-8 and TRBJ1-5, with 11 bases identical to TRBD1. Germline loops: CDR1 SGHVS, CDR2 FQNEAQ. Germline trimming cut 5 bases from V and 2 bases from J; bases unmatched to any gene: 5. The CDR3 contains 16 residues. The CDR3 DNA reads as TGTGCCAGCAGCAACCGGACAGGGGGCCGCAATCAGCCCCAGCATTTT. This sequence encodes CASSNRTGGRNQPQHF.

V is TRBV2 and J is TRBJ1-5; TRBD1 might be the D (6 bases). The CDR3 contains 14 residues. The ends were cut back, 6 bases at V and 1 base at J, with 10 bases in the middle. Germline V CDR1 and CDR2: SNHLY, FYNNEI. CDR3 coding DNA: TGTGCCAGCAGAGGGGGGCGAAGCAATCAGCCCCAGCATTTT. Translation gives CASRGGRSNQPQHF. Drawing the rest from reference TRBV2 and TRBJ1-5, the complete variable domain is EPEVTQTPSHQVTQMGQEVILRCVPISNHLYFYWYRQILGQKVEFLVSFYNNEISEKSEIFDDQFSVERPDGSNFTLKIRSTKLEDSAMYFCASRGGRSNQPQHFGDGTRLSIL.

This sequence joins TRBV5-4 and TRBJ2-2; 7 nucleotides line up with TRBD1. This CDR3 is 15 amino acids long. Germline-derived CDR1 and CDR2 are SGHNT and YYREEE (reference sequence). The ends lost 0 bases at V and 2 bases at J; junction bases unmatched: 1. The DNA of the CDR3 is TGTGCCAGCAGCTTGGCAGGGGGAAACACCGGGGAGCTGTTTTTT. Encoded protein: CASSLAGGNTGELFF.

This clone was counted a few times. This specimen includes other DNA sequences encoding the same CDR3. This chain joins TRBV20-1 and TRBJ2-3; no clear D. The CDR3 is made up of 11 amino acids. The germline CDR1 and CDR2 sequences are DFQATT and SNEGSKA (reference sequence). Trimming cost V 5 bases and J 2 bases, with 5 bases left between them. CDR3 sequence reads: CSAGYTDTQYF. The CDR3 DNA sequence: TGCAGTGCTGGATACACAGATACGCAGTATTTT.

The rearrangement uses TRBV5-5 and TRBJ2-7; D is ambiguous. The length of the CDR3 is 15 residues. V was clipped by 0 bases and J by 2 bases, with 12 bases between them. The germline V gene has CDR1 SGHKS and CDR2 YYEKEE (reference sequence). CDR3 residues: CASSLDPGKPYEQYF. The CDR3 DNA sequence: TGTGCCAGCAGCTTGGACCCCGGCAAGCCCTACGAGCAGTACTTC.

A single count supports this clone. Given a much more abundant clone one base away, this may be a read error. The chain carries TRBV13 and TRBJ2-7, with D perhaps TRBD2 (5 bases). Trimming took off 4 bases at V and 2 bases at J, with 6 bases between the two ends. CDR3 length: 12 residues. CDR1 is PRHDT, CDR2 FYEKMQ, per germline (reference sequence). The CDR3 loop reads CASSSGAYEQYF. As DNA, the CDR3 is TGTGCCAGCAGCTCCGGGGCCTACGAGCAGTACTTC.

The J gene is TRBJ2-1, the V gene TRBV7-2; 9 bases align to TRBD2. CDR3 length: 15 residues. Trimming cost V 6 bases and J 6 bases; bases outside gene matches: 9. The germline V gene encodes CDR1 SGHTA and CDR2 FQGNSA. CDR3 nucleotides: TGTGCCAGCAGTTTGACCGGGACTAGCCGCAATGAGCAGTTCTTC. It translates to CASSLTGTSRNEQFF.

This chain uses TRBV27 with TRBJ1-1; no definite D call. This CDR3 spans 13 amino acids. Trimming shortened V by 3 bases and J by 4 bases, and 9 bases separated the two germline ends. CDR1 is MNHEY and CDR2 is SMNVEV in the germline V gene (reference sequence). The CDR3 DNA reads as TGTGCCAGCAGTTTTAGGGTGGGCACTGAAGCTTTCTTT. Protein product: CASSFRVGTEAFF.

V is TRBV2 and J is TRBJ2-5, with no clear D. V lost 7 bases and J 1 base, leaving 7 bases between the germline ends. The CDR3 is 12 amino acids. Germline CDR1 and CDR2: SNHLY and FYNNEI. CDR3 bases: TGTGCCAGCATTTACGTCCAAGAGACCCAGTACTTC. Translation: CASIYVQETQYF.

This chain links TRBV4-3 with TRBJ2-5, with 9 bases aligning to TRBD1. The J segment lost 3 bases and the V segment lost 1 base, leaving 6 bases of the junction unmatched. The CDR3 runs 16 residues. Germline V gene sequence: CDR1 LGHNA, CDR2 YSLEER. For the CDR3, the DNA is TGCGCCAGCAGCCAAGGGGACAGGGACCATAAAGAGACCCAGTACTTC. Its translation is CASSQGDRDHKETQYF.

The chain is built from TRBV2 and TRBJ2-5, with TRBD1 identical over 8 bases. The J segment lost 1 base and the V segment lost 2 bases, leaving 9 bases of the junction unmatched. The CDR3 totals 17 residues. CDR1 is SNHLY, CDR2 FYNNEI, per germline. The CDR3 is CASSELGPGTGQETQYF. DNA for the CDR3: TGTGCCAGCAGTGAATTGGGTCCCGGGACAGGCCAAGAGACCCAGTACTTC.

This clone was counted between two and nine times. The gene calls are TRBV6-6 and TRBJ2-7; D call uncertain. Germline V CDR1 and CDR2: MNHNY, SVGAGI (reference sequence). The CDR3 spans 14 residues. The V end was cut by 5 bases, the J end by 6 bases, with 17 bases between. CDR3 amino acids: CASSLAGLDLEQYF. The CDR3 coding sequence is TGTGCCAGCAGTCTCGCCGGTTTGGATCTCGAGCAGTACTTC.

Comments on this clone: This may arise from a read error, as a much more abundant clone is one base away. CDR3 sequence (DNA): TGTGCCAGCAGCTTGGACAACTACGAGCAGTACTTC. Protein: CASSLDNYEQYF. This chain joins TRBV5-4 and TRBJ2-7; D uncertain. V was pared by 0 bases and J by 3 bases, with 4 bases between. The CDR3 covers 12 residues. Looked up from germline, CDR1 is SGHNT and CDR2 is YYREEE (reference sequence).